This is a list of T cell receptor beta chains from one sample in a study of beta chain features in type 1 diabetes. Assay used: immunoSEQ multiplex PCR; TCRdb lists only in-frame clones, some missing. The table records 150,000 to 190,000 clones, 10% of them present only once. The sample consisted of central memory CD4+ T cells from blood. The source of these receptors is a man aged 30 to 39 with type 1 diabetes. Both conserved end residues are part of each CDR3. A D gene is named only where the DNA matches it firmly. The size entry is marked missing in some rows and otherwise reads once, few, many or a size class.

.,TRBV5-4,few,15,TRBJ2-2,CASSSETAGTGELFF,TGTGCCAGCAGCTCAGAGACAGCAGGGACCGGGGAGCTGTTTTTT
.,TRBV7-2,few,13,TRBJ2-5,CASSQQGRETQYF,TGTGCCAGCAGCCAACAGGGACGGGAGACCCAGTACTTC
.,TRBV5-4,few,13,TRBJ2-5,CASSSQGRETQYF,TGTGCCAGCAGCTCACAGGGGAGGGAGACCCAGTACTTC
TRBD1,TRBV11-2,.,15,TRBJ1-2,CASSLQGTGGLGYTF,TGTGCCAGCAGCTTACAGGGGACAGGGGGCCTGGGCTACACCTTC
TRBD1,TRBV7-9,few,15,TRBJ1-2,CASSLGGTGGYGYTF,TGTGCCAGCAGCTTAGGAGGGACAGGGGGCTATGGCTACACCTTC
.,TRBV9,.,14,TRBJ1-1,CASSVRLAGTEAFF,TGTGCCAGCAGCGTACGGTTGGCGGGGACTGAAGCTTTCTTT
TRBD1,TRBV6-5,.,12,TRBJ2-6,CASTSQGGVLTF,TGTGCCAGCACATCACAGGGGGGCGTCCTGACTTTC
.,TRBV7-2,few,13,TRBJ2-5,CASSYQLQETQYF,TGTGCCAGCAGCTACCAACTCCAAGAGACCCAGTACTTC
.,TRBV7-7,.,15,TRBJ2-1,CASSPQGDSYNEQFF,TGTGCTAGCAGCCCACAGGGAGACTCCTACAATGAGCAGTTCTTC
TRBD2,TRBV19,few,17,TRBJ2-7,CASSIRALAGDLMEQYF,TGTGCCAGTAGTATTCGGGCTCTAGCGGGTGACTTAATGGAGCAGTACTTC
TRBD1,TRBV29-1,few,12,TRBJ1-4,CSVGQGDEKLFF,TGCAGCGTTGGGCAGGGGGATGAAAAACTGTTTTTT
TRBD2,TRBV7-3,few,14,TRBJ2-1,CASSHGTRTNEQFF,TGTGCCAGCAGCCATGGGACTAGGACTAATGAGCAGTTCTTC
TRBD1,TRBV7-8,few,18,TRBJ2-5,CASSPGQGVQGGVGTQYF,TGTGCCAGCAGCCCCGGACAGGGGGTCCAGGGGGGTGTAGGGACCCAGTACTTC
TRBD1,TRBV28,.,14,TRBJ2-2,CASRGQLLTGELFF,TGTGCCAGCCGGGGACAGCTCTTGACCGGGGAGCTGTTTTTT
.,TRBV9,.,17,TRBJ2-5,CASSVGGAGWMQETQYF,TGTGCCAGCAGCGTAGGAGGGGCGGGGTGGATGCAAGAGACCCAGTACTTC
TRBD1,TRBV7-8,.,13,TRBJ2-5,CASNRGLGETQYF,TGTGCCAGTAACAGGGGGCTAGGGGAGACCCAGTACTTC
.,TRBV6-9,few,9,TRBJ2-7,CASSYEQYF,TGTGCCTCGTCCTACGAGCAGTACTTC
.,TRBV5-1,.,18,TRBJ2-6,CASSLNRPQSSGANVLTF,TGCGCCAGCAGCTTGAACAGGCCCCAGAGCTCTGGGGCCAACGTCCTGACTTTC
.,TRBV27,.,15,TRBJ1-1,CASSSADRLSTEAFF,TGTGCCAGCAGTTCAGCTGACAGGTTGAGCACTGAAGCTTTCTTT
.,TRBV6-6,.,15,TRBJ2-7,CASSSGRLAEYEQYF,TGTGCCAGCAGTTCCGGTAGGCTAGCTGAATACGAGCAGTACTTC
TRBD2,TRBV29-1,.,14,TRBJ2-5,CSGIGPSGQETQYF,TGCAGCGGTATTGGGCCTAGCGGCCAAGAGACCCAGTACTTC
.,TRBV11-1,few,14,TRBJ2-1,CASSLQSGGDEQFF,TGTGCCAGCAGCTTACAAAGTGGAGGCGATGAGCAGTTCTTC
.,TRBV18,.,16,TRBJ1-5,CASSPEQVLSNQPQHF,TGTGCCAGCTCACCAGAACAGGTTCTAAGCAATCAGCCCCAGCATTTT
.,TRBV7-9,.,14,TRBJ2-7,CASKLGLPTYEQYF,TGTGCCAGCAAGCTGGGACTGCCAACCTACGAGCAGTACTTC
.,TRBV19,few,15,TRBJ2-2,CATLGAASNTGELFF,TGTGCCACCCTAGGGGCAGCCTCGAACACCGGGGAGCTGTTTTTT
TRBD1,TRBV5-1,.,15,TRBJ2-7,CASSLGGTDSYEQYF,TGCGCCAGCAGCTTGGGGGGGACAGACTCCTACGAGCAGTACTTC
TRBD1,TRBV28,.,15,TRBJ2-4,CASSLQGFGKNIQYF,TGTGCCAGCAGTCTACAGGGGTTTGGGAAAAACATTCAGTACTTC
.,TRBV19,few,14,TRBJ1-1,CASSIGQGREEAFF,TGTGCCAGTAGTATAGGCCAGGGGCGAGAAGAAGCTTTCTTT
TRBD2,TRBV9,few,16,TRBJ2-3,CASLPGLAGSTDTQYF,TGTGCCAGCCTTCCAGGACTAGCGGGGAGCACAGATACGCAGTATTTT
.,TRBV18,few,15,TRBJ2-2,CASSPLDSFTGELFF,TGTGCCAGCTCACCACTGGACAGTTTCACCGGGGAGCTGTTTTTT
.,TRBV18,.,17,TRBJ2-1,CASSPLSPRSGVAEQFF,TGTGCCAGCTCACCACTTAGCCCGAGGTCGGGAGTGGCTGAGCAGTTCTTC
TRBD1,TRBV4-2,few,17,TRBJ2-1,CASSQDLGTGGLNEQFF,TGTGCCAGCAGCCAAGATCTTGGGACAGGGGGCTTAAATGAGCAGTTCTTC
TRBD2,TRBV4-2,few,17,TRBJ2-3,CASSQEPAGAGTDTQYF,TGTGCCAGCAGCCAAGAACCAGCGGGAGCTGGCACAGATACGCAGTATTTT